Listed below are T cell receptor beta chains from one sample, sequenced in a study of blood T cell repertoires in COVID-19. Data came from immunoSEQ multiplex PCR; TCRdb stores just in-frame clones and leaves some out. The data contain about 100,000 clones, approximately 85% of them singletons. Sequences were obtained from peripheral blood. These receptors were collected from a woman aged 55-69 years with acute or convalescent COVID-19. Each CDR3 is given with its conserved first and last residue. The order of the fields is clone size, V gene, D gene, J gene, CDR3 protein, CDR3 DNA. The D gene is left open where the match is weak. Part of the rows lack a size; the others show once, few, many or a class for expanded clones.

once	TRBV28	.	TRBJ1-3	CASNPGSGNTIYF	TGTGCCAGCAACCCAGGCTCTGGAAACACCATATATTTT
.	TRBV19	.	TRBJ1-5	CASSIDRYSNQPQHF	TGTGCCAGTAGTATAGACAGGTATAGCAATCAGCCCCAGCATTTT
once	TRBV14	TRBD1	TRBJ1-1	CASNQGAGAEAFF	TGTGCCAGCAACCAGGGGGCTGGCGCTGAAGCTTTCTTT
.	TRBV11-2	.	TRBJ2-3	CASRPLQGETDTQYF	TGTGCCAGCAGGCCGTTACAGGGAGAGACAGATACGCAGTATTTT
.	TRBV30	.	TRBJ1-6	CAWSHYQGYNSPLHF	TGTGCCTGGAGCCATTATCAGGGTTACAATTCACCCCTCCACTTT
.	TRBV15	TRBD1	TRBJ2-7	CATSRGPGQGRGLTYEQYF	TGTGCCACCAGCAGAGGCCCGGGACAGGGGCGCGGACTTACCTACGAGCAGTACTTC
.	TRBV7-9	.	TRBJ2-1	CASSYVQDSSYNEQFF	TGTGCCAGCAGCTATGTACAGGACAGCTCCTACAATGAGCAGTTCTTC
.	TRBV6-6	.	TRBJ2-2	CASSPLWGVTNTGELFF	TGTGCCAGCAGTCCTCTCTGGGGAGTTACGAACACCGGGGAGCTGTTTTTT
once	TRBV10-1	.	TRBJ2-1	CASSPGGSYNEQFF	TGCGCCAGCAGTCCAGGTGGCTCCTACAATGAGCAGTTCTTC
.	TRBV6-6	.	TRBJ1-1	CASTLDAPSTEAFF	TGTGCCAGCACCCTAGACGCTCCGAGTACTGAAGCTTTCTTT
.	TRBV7-9	TRBD2	TRBJ2-1	CASSFGGLAGDYNEQFF	TGTGCCAGCAGCTTCGGGGGACTAGCGGGAGACTACAATGAGCAGTTCTTC
.	TRBV27	TRBD1	TRBJ1-4	CASSFWDSRNEKLFF	TGTGCCAGCAGTTTTTGGGACAGCCGGAATGAAAAACTGTTTTTT
.	TRBV2	.	TRBJ2-1	CASSVGTEGNEQFF	TGTGCCAGCAGCGTTGGGACGGAGGGCAATGAGCAGTTCTTC
.	TRBV30	.	TRBJ1-1	CAWSASSLARAFF	TGTGCCTGGAGTGCCTCATCATTAGCTAGAGCTTTCTTT
.	TRBV3-1/TRBV3-2	.	TRBJ1-4	CASSQIDEKLFF	TGTGCCAGCAGCCAAATCGATGAAAAACTGTTTTTT
.	TRBV19	.	TRBJ1-5	CASSRQPGITTQHF	TGTGCCAGTTCCAGACAGCCCGGAATCACGACCCAGCATTTT
.	TRBV27	.	TRBJ2-7	CASSLSRGYEQYF	TGTGCCAGCAGTTTATCGCGAGGCTACGAGCAGTACTTC
.	TRBV4-2	TRBD2	TRBJ2-2	CASSQPPGLTYGELFF	TGTGCCAGCAGCCAACCGCCGGGACTAACCTACGGGGAGCTGTTTTTT
.	TRBV10-3	.	TRBJ1-1	CAIASGGFTEAFF	TGTGCCATCGCCTCGGGAGGCTTCACTGAAGCTTTCTTT
.	TRBV28	TRBD1	TRBJ2-7	CASTTGGGEQYF	TGTGCCAGCACGACAGGGGGCGGCGAGCAGTACTTC
.	TRBV27	.	TRBJ1-2	CASSFRQGYYGYTF	TGTGCCAGCAGTTTCCGTCAGGGTTACTATGGCTACACCTTC
.	TRBV21-1	.	TRBJ1-2	CASSAKGGTLSYGYTF	TGTGCCAGCAGCGCCAAAGGAGGGACTTTAAGCTATGGCTACACCTTC
.	TRBV7-2	TRBD1	TRBJ2-6	CASGRGTNVLTF	TGTGCCAGCGGCAGGGGGACCAACGTCCTGACTTTC
once	TRBV29-1	.	TRBJ2-7	CSVGGTPFYEQYF	TGCAGCGTGGGAGGGACACCTTTCTACGAGCAGTACTTC
.	TRBV19	TRBD1	TRBJ1-2	CASSPTGPESYTF	TGTGCCAGTAGTCCGACAGGGCCCGAGAGCTACACCTTC